This TCR beta chain came from a study of T cell responses to AZD1222 COVID-19 vaccine (dated by TCRdb to the early 2020s). As for the study more broadly: Because spike-specific TCR depth and breadth did not differ between the two schedules, AZD1222 recipients who got a second dose at roughly 4 weeks were pooled with those who got a second dose at roughly 12 weeks. A total of about 250 trial participants underwent TCR sequencing, of whom about 210 had received two doses of AZD1222 and some 26 had received two doses of the MenACWY control vaccine. Trial participants were enrolled into age subgroups of 18-55, 56-69 and 70-plus years, which contained approximately 150, 30 and 60 TCR-sequenced participants, respectively. Results and caveats for the whole study, not just this receptor: Nearly half of unique spike-specific TCRs reportedly recognized epitopes outside regions mutated in the B.1.351 and B.1.1.7 variants. Because no samples from the day 14 peak response were available, repertoires could be characterized only after the peak T cell response. After two AZD1222 doses, both the breadth and the depth of spike-specific TCRs were significantly higher than at day 0 and than in MenACWY recipients. The 56-69-year group was small, and its depth increase did not reach significance, likely because of low power. Conclusions about previously exposed vaccinees were limited because only five to seven AZD1222 recipients were SARS-CoV-2 seropositive at baseline. Participants were mostly white British and included more females than males, and it was suggested by the authors that clonal diversity may have been underestimated. Vaccine-associated CD4 TCRs spanned the whole spike protein, with dominant responses in regions 160-218 and 743-854.

The CDR3 regions of human TCRbeta chains were subjected to immunosequencing. The original methods were these. TCRs in the repertoires were matched against a reference library of SARS-CoV-2-specific TCRs that had been generated with the MIRA antigen-specificity platform. Breadth was defined as the fraction of unique TCRs that were SARS-CoV-2-associated, and depth was defined as the fraction of total T cells that were SARS-CoV-2-associated. Using the MIRA data, every spike-specific TCR was mapped to the spike region that the TCR reacted to and assigned to either a CD4 or a CD8 class. Log10-transformed breadth and depth values were compared by one-way ANOVA with Sidak's multiple comparisons tests. The table was pulled from immuneACCESS by TCRdb, which kept in-frame rearrangements only. Such tables lose some clones; where checked, under half of the loss comes from unresolved V genes, and the rest has no known cause. V, J and clone size are taken as reported in that table, and D and trimming were inferred from the DNA itself. This sample comprises roughly 100,000 clones, over 75% of them detected only once. The top ten hold 20% of the sample.

CDR1 and CDR2 (SGHTA, FQGNSA) derive from the germline V gene. The CDR3 sequence holds 14 residues, the cysteine and phenylalanine included. The CDR3 DNA has 42 bases and is translated from base 1. V is cut by 5 bases and J by 0 bases, and the space between the germline ends is 11 bases. As regards this clone: It lacks a known antigen. The sample holds no much larger clone one base away, and base qualities are not on file.

The meaning of the sample's time point label: baseline before first vaccination. Vaccinee samples were obtained from the UK trials COV001 and COV002, which included a single-blind randomized controlled phase 2/3 trial of AZD1222 (ChAdOx1 nCoV-19) in healthy adults. For TCRbeta chain sequencing, PBMC samples from trial participants were taken at day 0 and at day 28 after the second dose. The origin of this receptor is an adult in good health. This sample comprised peripheral blood, obtained on day 0 of AZD1222 vaccination. The sequence joins TRBV7-2 to TRBJ2-7; the D segment may tentatively be TRBD1 or TRBD2, each giving 5 matched bases. At the DNA level, the sequence is TGTGCCAGCAGCCCGGGGCCCCTCTCCTACGAGCAGTACTTC. It codes for CASSPGPLSYEQYF.